A single sample is the source of the 27 T cell receptor beta chains below, sequenced in a study of human T cells and chemical hapten exposure (dated by TCRdb to the early 2020s). What the time point label conveys for this sample: pre-sensitization, week 0. Sample treatment or condition, as interpreted from the label and publication: therapeutic diphenylcyclopropenone sensitization with weekly scalp DPC. To prepare the library, RACE was applied. The instrument was a NextSeq 500. The raw public reads went through TCRdb reprocessing: fastp at Q25, MiXCR clone calling, in-frame beta chains kept. Identical CDR3 protein sequences are pooled into one entry, listed with their most common genes and DNA. This sample comprises approximately 370,000 distinct CDR3 sequences, 5% to 6.5% of them detected only once. The ten largest make up about 7.7% of the sample. The sequenced sample was whole blood, obtained in connection with sensitization to the hapten diphenylcyclopropenone (DPC). The receptors were gathered from a woman younger than 30 with alopecia areata. Some clones in this sample may be carry-over from other donors' samples.

This clonotype was seen ten or more times. The rearrangement links TRBV25-1 to TRBJ2-1, with 9 positions matching TRBD2. The CDR3 sequence is 15 residues long. V gave up 8 bases and J gave up 5 bases; unmatched junction bases: 10. The germline V gene encodes CDR1 MGHDK and CDR2 SYGVNS. The CDR3 reads CASCRGGAGNNEQFF. CDR3 DNA: TGTGCCAGCTGCCGCGGGGGGGCGGGAAACAATGAGCAGTTCTTC.

This clonotype was detected only a few times. V is TRBV12-5 and J is TRBJ1-1, with D maybe TRBD1 (5 bases). The V end was cut by 4 bases, the J end by 3 bases, with 6 bases between. The CDR3 is 12 amino acids. Germline CDR1 is LGHNT and CDR2 is FRNRAP. CDR3 sequence (DNA): TGTGCTAGTGGTTGGGGGGACACTGAAGCTTTCTTT. Translating it yields CASGWGDTEAFF.

This clonotype came up many times. V gene TRBV7-6 combines with J gene TRBJ1-5, with D unresolved. Germline-derived CDR1 and CDR2 are SGHVS and FNYEAQ. The germline V and J ends were trimmed by 4 bases and 7 bases, with 17 bases remaining between them. CDR3 size: 15 residues. CDR3 amino acids: CASSSVEVVLQPQHF. DNA of the CDR3: TGTGCCAGCAGCTCGGTGGAAGTAGTTTTGCAGCCCCAGCATTTT. Drawing the rest from reference TRBV7-6 and TRBJ1-5, the complete variable domain is GAGVSQSPRYKVTKRGQDVALRCDPISGHVSLYWYRQALGQGPEFLTYFNYEAQQDKSGLPNDRFSAERPEGSISTLTIQRTEQRDSAMYRCASSSVEVVLQPQHFGDGTRLSIL.

V usage is TRBV5-5 and J usage is TRBJ2-5; 7 nucleotides agree with TRBD1. This CDR3 comprises 18 residues. Germline values: CDR1 SGHKS, CDR2 YYEKEE (reference sequence). V shed 1 base, J shed 2 bases, and the junction held 14 bases outside the gene matches. CDR3 in DNA: TGTGCCAGCAGCTTGAGTTGGGTAACCGGGACAGCTCAAGAGACCCAGTACTTC. Its translation is CASSLSWVTGTAQETQYF. Drawing the rest from reference TRBV5-5 and TRBJ2-5, the complete variable domain is DAGVTQSPTHLIKTRGQQVTLRCSPISGHKSVSWYQQVLGQGPQFIFQYYEKEERGRGNFPDRFSARQFPNYSSELNVNALLLGDSALYLCASSLSWVTGTAQETQYFGPGTRLLVL.

The V call is TRBV11-1, the J call TRBJ2-6; D assignment may be TRBD1 or TRBD2 (5 bases each). The V gene's germline CDR1 is SGHAT and CDR2 FQDESV (reference sequence). Trimming removed 6 bases from V and 0 bases from J, with 21 bases in between. This CDR3 has 19 residues. The CDR3 loop reads CASSLPTASGHSGANVLTF. Written as DNA, the CDR3 is TGTGCCAGCAGTTTACCAACAGCCTCGGGGCACTCTGGGGCCAACGTCCTGACTTTC.

Ten or more counts support this clonotype. The V call is TRBV29-1, the J call TRBJ1-2; D is perhaps TRBD1 (5 bases). Trimming removed 7 bases from V and 4 bases from J, with 13 bases in between. Germline-derived CDR1 and CDR2 are SQVTM and ANQGSEA. There are 12 residues in the CDR3. The CDR3 DNA is TGCAGCGGCGAGGGGCCAGGCTATGGCTACACCTTC. Amino acid sequence: CSGEGPGYGYTF.

This clonotype was seen many times. The chain couples TRBV6-5 to TRBJ2-3; 8 bases match TRBD2. Trimming removed 6 bases from V and 3 bases from J; junction bases left unmatched: 8. Germline V gene data show CDR1 as MNHEY and CDR2 as SVGAGI. This CDR3 region has 15 residues. The CDR3 is CASSMGRGVTDTQYF. The CDR3 DNA sequence: TGTGCCAGCAGCATGGGGCGGGGGGTTACAGATACGCAGTATTTT.

This clonotype came up many times. The rearrangement joins TRBV20-1 to TRBJ1-2; D not certain. V lost 3 bases, J lost 0 bases, and 11 bases lay in between. The germline V gene has CDR1 DFQATT and CDR2 SNEGSKA (reference sequence). The CDR3 sequence is 14 residues long. The CDR3 bases are TGCAGTGCTAGTGGGTCCTTAGCTAACTATGGCTACACCTTC. It is translated as CSASGSLANYGYTF.

This clonotype was picked up many times. The chain recombines TRBV28 with TRBJ2-7; possible D gene TRBD1, 6 bases. This CDR3 region has 14 residues. V was cut by 7 bases and J by 4 bases, with 17 bases left in between. CDR1 is MDHEN, CDR2 SYDVKM, per germline. In DNA, the CDR3 is TGTGCCAGCACGGACCCAGGGGTGACATACGAGCAGTACTTC. Amino acid sequence: CASTDPGVTYEQYF.

In this sample, this clonotype turned up a few times. The chain uses TRBV7-9 and TRBJ1-4; no reliable D call. The germline V and J ends were trimmed by 5 bases and 4 bases, with 20 bases remaining between them. Germline CDR1 and CDR2: SEHNR and FQNEAQ (reference sequence). This CDR3 comprises 17 residues. Here the CDR3 DNA reads TGTGCCAGCAGCCGATCCGGGCCGCCTCTTGGTAATGAAAAACTGTTTTTT. This gives the protein CASSRSGPPLGNEKLFF.

This clonotype has only a few counts. The chain couples TRBV18 to TRBJ1-6, with 7 bases matching TRBD1. The CDR3 is made up of 15 amino acids. Germline V lookup: CDR1 KGHSH, CDR2 LQKENI. V gave up 2 bases and J gave up 10 bases; unmatched junction bases: 8. CDR3: CASSPDREDSSPLHF. The CDR3 nucleotides are TGTGCCAGCTCACCAGACAGGGAGGATTCGTCACCCCTCCACTTT.

Many counts were recorded for this clonotype. The V and J genes are TRBV12-3 or TRBV12-4 and TRBJ1-2; possibly TRBD1 for D (5 bases). Trimming shortened V by 1 base and J by 7 bases, and 10 bases separated the two germline ends. The CDR3 spans 13 residues. Written as DNA, the CDR3 is TGTGCCAGCAGTTTAGGAGGGGCGCGTGGCTACACCTTC. This codes for CASSLGGARGYTF.

The chain employs TRBV7-9 and TRBJ1-2, with D tentatively TRBD1 (5 bases). The CDR3 length is 15 residues. CDR1 and CDR2 (germline): SEHNR, FQNEAQ (reference sequence). Trimming cost V 6 bases and J 7 bases, with 21 bases left between them. The CDR3: CASSTKWDFVRGYTF. The CDR3 DNA reads TGTGCCAGCAGTACCAAGTGGGACTTTGTCCGTGGCTACACCTTC.

V is TRBV7-8 and J is TRBJ2-3; D possibly corresponds to TRBD2 (6 bases). The CDR3 runs to 15 residues. V was trimmed by 5 bases and J by 4 bases, leaving 16 bases between them. Germline V CDR1 and CDR2: SGHVS, FQNEAQ. CDR3 in DNA: TGTGCCAGCAGCGGGGACTCCATCGGCTCAGATACGCAGTATTTT. Translation: CASSGDSIGSDTQYF.

V usage is TRBV5-6 and J usage is TRBJ1-4; D gene uncertain. The CDR3 is made up of 15 amino acids. V lost 2 bases and J 1 base, leaving 9 bases between the germline ends. Germline assignment: CDR1 SGHDT and CDR2 YYEEEE. The CDR3 nucleotides read TGTGCCAGCAGCTTCGCCCGCGAAACTAATGAAAAACTGTTTTTT. Translation gives CASSFARETNEKLFF.

The CDR3 coding sequence is TGTGCCAGCAGCAAAGGACAGGGTTATGGCTACACCTTC. Translation gives CASSKGQGYGYTF. J is TRBJ1-2 and V is TRBV5-4; 8 bases map to TRBD1. The CDR3 has 13 amino acids. Germline V lookup: CDR1 SGHNT, CDR2 YYREEE (reference sequence). Losses at the gene ends were 4 bases for V and 5 bases for J; bases not matched to a gene: 4.

This clonotype was seen many times. The chain recombines TRBV7-8 with TRBJ2-1, with TRBD2 identical over 8 bases. The CDR3 spans 15 residues. Germline values: CDR1 SGHVS, CDR2 FQNEAQ. V shed 0 bases and J 3 bases; nucleotides not matched to a gene: 1. The CDR3 sequence: CASSLARGGYNEQFF. In nucleotides, the CDR3 is TGTGCCAGCAGCTTAGCCCGGGGGGGCTACAATGAGCAGTTCTTC.

In this sample, this clonotype turned up many times. V gene TRBV2 combines with J gene TRBJ2-3, with D maybe TRBD1 (5 bases). The V end was cut by 8 bases, the J end by 0 bases, with 12 bases between. The germline CDR1 and CDR2 sequences are SNHLY and FYNNEI. The CDR3 loop spans 14 amino acids. CDR3 DNA sequence: TGTGCCAGCGCCCAGGGTTCTAGCACAGATACGCAGTATTTT. Translated: CASAQGSSTDTQYF.

Ten or more counts support this clonotype. The chain has TRBV4-1 and TRBJ1-3, with no clear D. From germline, CDR1 is MGHRA and CDR2 YSYEKL. This CDR3 has 13 amino acids. As DNA, the CDR3 is TGCGCTTCTGGAGTCGTCTCTGGAAACACCATATATTTT. It codes for CASGVVSGNTIYF.

This clonotype has more than one count but fewer than ten. V gene TRBV7-2 combines with J gene TRBJ1-5; perhaps TRBD1 as D (6 bases). Trimming removed 1 base at V and 6 bases at J, with 7 bases between. The CDR3 runs 13 residues. Germline V gene sequence: CDR1 SGHTA, CDR2 FQGNSA. CDR3 coding DNA: TGTGCCAGCAGCTTAGACAGGGTTCAGCCCCAGCATTTT. Translated: CASSLDRVQPQHF.

This clonotype has only a few counts. The chain recombines TRBV7-9 with TRBJ1-5, with TRBD1 matching 8 bases. Germline loops: CDR1 SEHNR, CDR2 FQNEAQ (reference sequence). The CDR3 runs 15 residues. V was clipped by 4 bases and J by 2 bases; unmatched bases: 4. CDR3 DNA sequence: TGTGCCAGCAGCTCCTACAGGGGGGGCAATCAGCCCCAGCATTTT. This codes for CASSSYRGGNQPQHF.

The rearrangement links TRBV7-8 to TRBJ1-2, with D uncertain. The V and J ends lost 1 base and 4 bases respectively, with 7 bases between them. CDR3 length equals 13 residues. CDR1 and CDR2 (germline): SGHVS, FQNEAQ. The CDR3 protein is CASSLENGYGYTF. The CDR3 region has the DNA TGTGCCAGCAGCTTAGAAAACGGCTATGGCTACACCTTC.

CDR3 DNA sequence: TGTGCCAGTAGTAGTCAGGCCTTCTCCTACGAGCAGTACTTC. Translated: CASSSQAFSYEQYF. The gene calls are TRBV19 and TRBJ2-7; D not resolved. Germline loops: CDR1 LNHDA, CDR2 SQIVND (reference sequence). The CDR3 totals 14 residues. Trimming stripped 4 bases from V and 0 bases from J, with 10 bases between.

J is TRBJ1-3 and V is TRBV18; TRBD1 agrees at 8 bases. V lost 0 bases to trimming and J lost 0 bases; unmatched junction nucleotides: 4. CDR3 length: 17 residues. CDR1 and CDR2 (germline): KGHSH, LQKENI. This CDR3 is CASSPPGTGPSGNTIYF. As DNA, the CDR3 is TGTGCCAGCTCACCACCCGGGACAGGACCCTCTGGAAACACCATATATTTT.

The chain uses TRBV24-1 and TRBJ2-7; either TRBD1 or TRBD2 may supply D (6 bases each). The CDR3 has 16 residues. Germline assignment: CDR1 KGHDR and CDR2 SFDVKD. V was shortened by 3 bases and J by 2 bases, with 16 bases between the two germline ends. The CDR3 nucleotides read TGTGCCACCAGTGATCCTGGGGGGACAAGTCCCTACGAGCAGTACTTC. Amino acid sequence: CATSDPGGTSPYEQYF.

CDR3: CASSWGFSMRTEAFF. The CDR3 coding sequence is TGTGCCAGCAGCTGGGGCTTCAGTATGAGGACTGAAGCTTTCTTT. The chain couples TRBV5-8 to TRBJ1-1, with D possibly matching TRBD1 (5 bases). The CDR3 totals 15 residues. Germline V gene sequence: CDR1 SGHTS, CDR2 YDEGEE. Trimming left V 3 bases short and J 5 bases short, with 17 bases between.

This clonotype occurred many times. This chain joins TRBV27 and TRBJ1-5; possible D gene TRBD1, 6 bases. Germline-derived CDR1 and CDR2 are MNHEY and SMNVEV (reference sequence). The CDR3 contains 12 residues. V was pared by 4 bases and J by 11 bases, with 12 bases between. CDR3 region: CASSSPGQSQHF. Here the CDR3 DNA reads TGTGCCAGCAGTTCCCCCGGACAGTCCCAGCATTTT.